The 9 T cell receptor beta chains below come from one sample, sequenced in a study of somatic mutations in cytotoxic T cells in rheumatoid arthritis. TCRdb's copy holds only in-frame clones and misses some; the assay was immunoSEQ multiplex PCR. The table lists some 29,000 clones, 70% to 90% of them singletons. What was sequenced was CD8+ T cells sorted from blood. All receptors come from an adult with rheumatoid arthritis.

The rearrangement joins TRBV4-1 to TRBJ1-5; 7 positions match TRBD1. The CDR3 runs to 15 residues. V shed 1 base, J shed 5 bases, and the junction held 5 bases outside the gene matches. CDR1 and CDR2 from the germline V gene are MGHRA and YSYEKL. CDR3 in DNA: TGCGCCAGCAGCCAAGCTTTGACAGGGCATCAGCCCCAGCATTTT. Residues: CASSQALTGHQPQHF.

This chain uses TRBV6-5 with TRBJ1-2; D is ambiguous. From germline, CDR1 is MNHEY and CDR2 SVGAGI. Trimming pared 8 bases from V and 8 bases from J, leaving 18 bases between. The CDR3 sequence is 13 residues long. In DNA, the CDR3 is TGTGCCAGCTTGAGCGGAGGGATCGGGGGCTACACCTTC. Encoded protein: CASLSGGIGGYTF.

The chain combines TRBV7-2 with TRBJ2-1; D is unclear. Trimming removed 2 bases at V and 9 bases at J, with 8 bases between. This CDR3 spans 12 amino acids. From germline, CDR1 is SGHTA and CDR2 FQGNSA. CDR3 nucleotides: TGTGCCAGCAGCTTAAGAGGCGTTGAGCAGTTCTTC. Its protein product is CASSLRGVEQFF.

This chain uses TRBV7-9 with TRBJ1-2; possible D gene TRBD1, 5 bases. The CDR3 is made up of 17 amino acids. V lost 0 bases, J lost 4 bases, and 18 bases lay in between. CDR1 is SEHNR and CDR2 is FQNEAQ in the germline V gene (reference sequence). CDR3 nucleotide sequence: TGTGCCAGCAGCTTAGCTCCCGCGCAGGGTGGACGCTATGGCTACACCTTC. This encodes CASSLAPAQGGRYGYTF.

This rearrangement joins TRBV7-9 to TRBJ2-1; weak D call: TRBD2 (6 bases). The CDR3 sequence is 16 residues long. Looked up from germline, CDR1 is SEHNR and CDR2 is FQNEAQ (reference sequence). Trimming removed 5 bases at V and 6 bases at J, with 20 bases between. This CDR3 reads CASSHGAAVSGNEQFF. The CDR3 nucleotides read TGTGCCAGCAGCCACGGGGCAGCAGTTAGCGGCAATGAGCAGTTCTTC.

V gene TRBV9 combines with J gene TRBJ2-2; D ambiguous. V was trimmed by 3 bases and J by 3 bases, leaving 3 bases between them. This CDR3 comprises 12 residues. The V gene's germline CDR1 is SGDLS and CDR2 YYNGEE. The CDR3 coding sequence is TGTGCCAGCAGCGAGTACACCGGGGAGCTGTTTTTT. It encodes CASSEYTGELFF.

A note on this clone: The identical CDR3 is also encoded by other nucleotide sequences in the sample. This rearrangement joins TRBV27 to TRBJ1-1; possibly TRBD1 for D (5 bases). V lost 4 bases to trimming and J lost 1 base, with 10 bases between them. Germline V gene lookup returns CDR1 MNHEY and CDR2 SMNVEV (reference sequence). The CDR3 covers 14 residues. The CDR3, as DNA: TGTGCCAGCAGTTCCGGGACGGCGAACACTGAAGCTTTCTTT. Protein product: CASSSGTANTEAFF.

The chain recombines TRBV7-3 with TRBJ2-7; D possibly corresponds to TRBD1 (6 bases). V was trimmed by 2 bases and J by 6 bases, leaving 14 bases between them. The CDR3 sequence is 14 residues long. Germline V gene data show CDR1 as SGHTA and CDR2 as FQGTGA. The DNA of the CDR3 is TGTGCCAGCAGCTTAGCGACAGGTCAAGGCGAGCAGTACTTC. Its protein is CASSLATGQGEQYF.

The chain joins TRBV15 to TRBJ1-2; 7 bases line up with TRBD1. Unmatched junction bases numbered 8, after V lost 3 bases and J lost 4 bases. The germline V gene has CDR1 LNHNV and CDR2 YYDKDF (reference sequence). The CDR3 sequence is 15 residues long. The DNA for the CDR3 is TGTGCCACCAGCAGTCATACGGGACAGAGCTATGGCTACACCTTC. Translating it yields CATSSHTGQSYGYTF.